This T cell receptor (beta chain) was sequenced during a study of blood T cell repertoires in COVID-19. Study context: Whether acute or convalescent, the COVID-19 samples came from the United States, Italy and Spain. PBMCs, B-cell-depleted T cells, or T cells provided the cDNA or gDNA that made up the material.

The V end lost 4 bases, the J end lost 3 bases, and 10 bases lay between the germline ends. This CDR3 contains 13 residues. From germline, CDR1 is LNHNV and CDR2 YYDKDF (reference sequence). In the source study's methods: Amplification from reference gene primers served as the basis for estimated nucleated cell counts. This table comes from immunoSEQ multiplex PCR, and its TCRdb copy is limited to in-frame clones, with some not included. V, J and clone size are those of that table, while D and trimming were read from the DNA. Of about 300,000 clones listed, about 91% are singletons. The chain joins TRBV15 to TRBJ2-7; possibly TRBD2 for D (6 bases). The receptor comes from a woman in her 30s who had recovered from COVID-19. What was sequenced was peripheral blood. The CDR3 region has the DNA TGTGCCACCAGCACGGGGACTTACTACGAGCAGTACTTC. Translating gives CATSTGTYYEQYF.